One sample yielded the 24 T cell receptor beta chains listed below, sequenced in a study of chemoradiotherapy in HPV16-positive cancers. TCRdb's table, derived via immunoSEQ multiplex PCR, lists solely in-frame clones and lacks some. The sample has some 7,200 clones, approximately 91% seen once. Source: tumor tissue, taken from a patient who underwent chemoradiotherapy. These receptors were collected from a human donor with HPV-associated anogenital cancer.

The V call is TRBV5-1, the J call TRBJ2-1, with 7 bases lining up with TRBD2. V was pared by 6 bases and J by 2 bases, with 8 bases of the junction left unmatched. Germline-derived CDR1 and CDR2 are SGHRS and YFSETQ. The CDR3 loop spans 15 amino acids. The CDR3 nucleotides read TGCGCCAGCACTGGGGAGGGCAGGACCTACAATGAGCAGTTCTTC. Encoded protein: CASTGEGRTYNEQFF.

This chain uses TRBV6-5 with TRBJ1-2; D not certain. Germline V CDR1 and CDR2: MNHEY, SVGAGI. V shed 2 bases and J shed 5 bases, with 18 bases lying between them. This CDR3 is built from 16 residues. The CDR3 DNA sequence: TGTGCCAGCAGTTACGGGTCAGATATGTTAGGGTATGGCTACACCTTC. Translated: CASSYGSDMLGYGYTF.

V usage is TRBV5-1 and J usage is TRBJ2-1, with D tentatively TRBD1 (6 bases). From germline, CDR1 is SGHRS and CDR2 YFSETQ. Trimming took off 7 bases at V and 6 bases at J, with 14 bases between the two ends. The CDR3 has 13 residues. This chain's CDR3 is CASGSLGGNEQFF. In DNA, the CDR3 is TGCGCCAGCGGGTCACTAGGGGGCAATGAGCAGTTCTTC.

This clone appeared once. V usage is TRBV19 and J usage is TRBJ1-4; D is perhaps TRBD1 (5 bases). In germline, CDR1 is LNHDA, CDR2 SQIVND (reference sequence). The CDR3 has 13 residues. The ends were cut back, 10 bases at V and 7 bases at J, with 16 bases in the middle. CDR3 protein: CATLGGAGEKLFF. In DNA, the CDR3 is TGTGCCACCCTCGGGGGTGCCGGTGAAAAACTGTTTTTT.

This rearrangement joins TRBV6-1 to TRBJ1-6, with D maybe TRBD1 (5 bases). Germline V lookup: CDR1 MNHNS, CDR2 SASEGT. The CDR3 is made up of 15 amino acids. Deletions cut 2 bases from V and 4 bases from J, with 9 bases between. DNA for the CDR3: TGTGCCAGCAGTGAACCGCAGGGTTATAATTCACCCCTCCACTTT. Its protein is CASSEPQGYNSPLHF.

This chain joins TRBV4-1 and TRBJ2-2; D is possibly TRBD1 (5 bases). The CDR3 has 15 amino acids. Per germline, CDR1 MGHRA and CDR2 YSYEKL. V was cut by 6 bases and J by 4 bases, with 15 bases left in between. This chain's CDR3 is CASRPTDRGTGELFF. The DNA of the CDR3 is TGCGCCAGCAGGCCCACCGACAGAGGCACCGGGGAGCTGTTTTTT.

The chain combines TRBV7-6 with TRBJ2-3, with 11 bases aligning to TRBD2. The length of the CDR3 is 15 residues. The V gene's germline CDR1 is SGHVS and CDR2 FNYEAQ. With V trimmed by 3 bases and J by 4 bases, 3 bases remained unmatched. The CDR3 loop is CASSFSGGAADTQYF. In DNA, the CDR3 is TGTGCCAGCAGCTTTAGCGGGGGGGCCGCAGATACGCAGTATTTT.

The CDR3, as DNA: TGTGCCAGCAGCCCGGGGGAGGGATCGAGGGCAGATACGCAGTATTTT. Translated: CASSPGEGSRADTQYF. The rearrangement uses TRBV4-2 and TRBJ2-3, with 7 bases that match TRBD2. V shed 4 bases, J shed 4 bases, and the junction held 11 bases outside the gene matches. Germline CDR1 and CDR2: LGHNA and YNFKEQ. The CDR3 length is 16 residues.

This rearrangement joins TRBV5-1 to TRBJ1-1; possible D gene TRBD1, 5 bases. Deletions cut 2 bases from V and 0 bases from J, with 17 bases between. The CDR3 is 17 residues long. Germline lookup yields CDR1 SGHRS and CDR2 YFSETQ. CDR3 sequence reads: CASSLTGSSRMNTEAFF. CDR3 nucleotides: TGCGCCAGCAGCTTAACAGGCAGTAGCCGTATGAACACTGAAGCTTTCTTT.

The rearrangement uses TRBV9 and TRBJ2-7; D remains unclear. The CDR3 is made up of 14 amino acids. The V gene's germline CDR1 is SGDLS and CDR2 YYNGEE. V lost 0 bases, J lost 3 bases, and 10 bases lay in between. The CDR3 region has the DNA TGTGCCAGCAGCGTAGGTCCAGGAAGCTACGAGCAGTACTTC. Its translation is CASSVGPGSYEQYF.

This chain links TRBV6-5 with TRBJ1-1; TRBD1 matches at 10 bases. V was pared by 4 bases and J by 3 bases, with 5 bases of the junction left unmatched. The CDR3 is 15 amino acids. Germline assignment: CDR1 MNHEY and CDR2 SVGAGI. The CDR3 loop reads CASSSYGTGDTEAFF. CDR3 nucleotides: TGTGCCAGCAGTTCCTACGGGACAGGGGACACTGAAGCTTTCTTT.

V usage is TRBV29-1 and J usage is TRBJ2-7; the match to TRBD2 covers 15 bases. V shed 7 bases, J shed 4 bases, and the junction held 2 bases outside the gene matches. The germline CDR1 and CDR2 sequences are SQVTM and ANQGSEA. The CDR3 spans 13 residues. CDR3: CSAGLAGGYEQYF. CDR3 DNA: TGCAGCGCCGGACTAGCGGGAGGGTACGAGCAGTACTTC.

This rearrangement joins TRBV7-2 to TRBJ2-7; TRBD2 matches at 8 bases. This CDR3 is 13 amino acids long. The V segment lost 2 bases and the J segment 6 bases; nucleotides outside the gene matches: 3. CDR1 and CDR2 (germline): SGHTA, FQGNSA. The CDR3 DNA reads TGTGCCAGCAGCTTACTGCGGGAGGCCGAGCAGTACTTC. Translated, it gives CASSLLREAEQYF. Supplemented by reference TRBV7-2 and TRBJ2-7, the full variable domain reads GAGVSQSPSNKVTEKGKDVELRCDPISGHTALYWYRQSLGQGLEFLIYFQGNSAPDKSGLPSDRFSAERTGGSVSTLTIQRTQQEDSAVYLCASSLLREAEQYFGPGTRLTVT.

V is TRBV7-2 and J is TRBJ2-1; no definite D call. Trimming cost V 5 bases and J 7 bases, with 12 bases left between them. The germline CDR1 and CDR2 sequences are SGHTA and FQGNSA. The CDR3 contains 13 residues. CDR3 sequence: CASSPGVYNEQFF. Here the CDR3 DNA reads TGTGCCAGCAGCCCTGGTGTCTATAATGAGCAGTTCTTC.

The chain recombines TRBV6-5 with TRBJ1-2, with 12 bases aligning to TRBD1. CDR3 length: 13 residues. Per germline, CDR1 MNHEY and CDR2 SVGAGI. The ends lost 6 bases at V and 10 bases at J; junction bases unmatched: 6. This CDR3 is CASRQGTGGIYTF. As DNA, the CDR3 is TGTGCCAGCAGACAAGGGACAGGGGGCATCTACACCTTC.

The chain joins TRBV28 to TRBJ1-4, with TRBD1 matching 8 bases. The trim removed 3 bases at V and 4 bases at J, leaving 4 bases unmatched. The CDR3 contains 15 residues. Per germline, CDR1 MDHEN and CDR2 SYDVKM. The CDR3 DNA reads TGTGCCAGCAGTTTGGGTACAGGGGGTAATGAAAAACTGTTTTTT. This codes for CASSLGTGGNEKLFF.

The V call is TRBV28, the J call TRBJ1-3; D not certain. This CDR3 has 12 residues. Trimming left V 3 bases short and J 10 bases short, with 10 bases between. CDR1 MDHEN and CDR2 SYDVKM come from the germline V gene. The CDR3 reads CASSLGWGTIYF. DNA for the CDR3: TGTGCCAGCAGTTTGGGGTGGGGTACCATATATTTT.

This clone was recorded a few times. The V and J genes are TRBV5-8 and TRBJ1-2, with TRBD1 as a possible D gene (5 bases). The germline CDR1 and CDR2 sequences are SGHTS and YDEGEE. The CDR3 consists of 13 residues. Deletions cut 3 bases from V and 2 bases from J, with 8 bases between. DNA of the CDR3: TGTGCCAGCAGCTCAGGGCTGAACTATGGCTACACCTTC. This sequence encodes CASSSGLNYGYTF.

The chain recombines TRBV5-1 with TRBJ2-2, with TRBD2 as a possible D gene (6 bases). CDR3 length equals 15 residues. In germline, CDR1 is SGHRS, CDR2 YFSETQ. Trimming cost V 4 bases and J 3 bases, with 13 bases left between them. CDR3 loop: CASSPEPGDTGELFF. Here the CDR3 DNA reads TGCGCCAGCAGCCCCGAGCCGGGGGACACCGGGGAGCTGTTTTTT. Full variable domain (rest looked up from reference TRBV5-1 and TRBJ2-2): KAGVTQTPRYLIKTRGQQVTLSCSPISGHRSVSWYQQTPGQGLQFLFEYFSETQRNKGNFPGRFSGRQFSNSRSEMNVSTLELGDSALYLCASSPEPGDTGELFFGEGSRLTVL.

CDR3 DNA: TGTGCCATCAGTGAGTCGATCCAGGGTAGGACGAGAAGGGAGAATTCACCCCTCCACTTT. Residues: CAISESIQGRTRRENSPLHF. The chain links TRBV10-3 to TRBJ1-6; tentatively, D is TRBD1 (5 bases). Germline V CDR1 and CDR2: ENHRY, SYGVKD. This CDR3 is built from 20 residues. Trimming took 0 bases from V and 7 from J, leaving 25 bases between them.

V gene TRBV19 combines with J gene TRBJ2-6, with D possibly being TRBD1 or TRBD2 (5 bases each). Trimming left V 7 bases short and J 2 bases short, with 15 bases between. Per germline, CDR1 LNHDA and CDR2 SQIVND (reference sequence). This CDR3 is 16 amino acids long. The CDR3 region has the DNA TGTGCCAGTATACGGGCGTGGGGACCTGGGGCCAACGTCCTGACTTTC. Translated, it gives CASIRAWGPGANVLTF.

The gene calls are TRBV2 and TRBJ2-5, with D perhaps TRBD1 (5 bases). V was trimmed by 5 bases and J by 2 bases, leaving 9 bases between them. Germline V gene sequence: CDR1 SNHLY, CDR2 FYNNEI. This CDR3 is built from 13 residues. CDR3 in DNA: TGTGCCAGCAGTAATGACAGACAAGAGACCCAGTACTTC. Translating gives CASSNDRQETQYF.

V and J are TRBV16 and TRBJ2-7, with unresolved D. The CDR3 covers 14 residues. V gave up 0 bases and J gave up 1 base, with 7 bases separating them. Germline V CDR1 and CDR2: KGHSY, FQNENV. The CDR3 region has the DNA TGTGCCAGCAGCCAATCCCACGGATCCTACGAGCAGTACTTC. It codes for CASSQSHGSYEQYF.

V is TRBV12-5 and J is TRBJ2-5; no reliable D call. Deletions cut 5 bases from V and 1 base from J, with 2 bases between. This CDR3 comprises 11 residues. The germline CDR1 and CDR2 sequences are LGHNT and FRNRAP. The CDR3 nucleotides read TGTGCTAGTGGTCCCCAAGAGACCCAGTACTTC. It specifies CASGPQETQYF.